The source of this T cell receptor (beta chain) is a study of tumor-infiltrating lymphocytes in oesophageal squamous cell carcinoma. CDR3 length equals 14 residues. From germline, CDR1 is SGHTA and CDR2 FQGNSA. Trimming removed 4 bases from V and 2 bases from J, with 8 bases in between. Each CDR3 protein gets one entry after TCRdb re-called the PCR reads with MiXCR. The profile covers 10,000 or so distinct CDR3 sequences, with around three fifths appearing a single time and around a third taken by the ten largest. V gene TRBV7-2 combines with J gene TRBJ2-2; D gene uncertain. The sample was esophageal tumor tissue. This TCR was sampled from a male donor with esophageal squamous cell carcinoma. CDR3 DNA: TGTGCCAGCAGCTGGACGGTTAACACCGGGGAGCTGTTTTTT. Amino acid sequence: CASSWTVNTGELFF.